This T cell receptor (beta chain) was captured by sequencing in a study of blood T cell repertoires in COVID-19. V shed 5 bases and J 5 bases; nucleotides not matched to a gene: 6. The CDR3 is made up of 15 amino acids. Per germline, CDR1 MNHEY and CDR2 SMNVEV (reference sequence). The data were produced by immunoSEQ multiplex PCR, yet TCRdb's version contains in-frame clones alone and is incomplete. The sample holds 120,000 to 150,000 clones, roughly 84% seen once. This sequence was found in a human donor in a cohort sampled during active COVID-19. The specimen sequenced was peripheral blood. This chain uses TRBV27 with TRBJ2-1, with 10 bases fitting TRBD1. The CDR3 here is CASSPLGTGDNEQFF. CDR3 bases: TGTGCCAGCAGTCCCCTAGGGACAGGGGACAATGAGCAGTTCTTC.